A selection of T cell receptor beta chains follows, all from one sample in a study of neurological immune-mediated disorders. TCRdb analysed the 5' RACE reads with MiXCR anew, one entry per CDR3 protein. The profile shows about 74,000 distinct CDR3 sequences, 5.2% of them singletons. Sample: PBMCs. The receptors come from a man younger than 30 with multiple sclerosis. Both conserved end residues are trimmed from each CDR3. A D gene is named only where the DNA matches it firmly.

CDR3: ASSLAKVNEQF
D: NA
V: TRBV7-6

CDR3: ATSRGALEAGNTIY
D: NA
V: TRBV15

CDR3: ASSLPNGGGVLNEQF
D: NA
V: TRBV3-1

CDR3: ASSKEGGQDPTYEQY
D: NA
V: TRBV21-1

CDR3: ASSLGGYSRGYEQY
D: NA
V: TRBV7-8

CDR3: SARDLGVGNEKLF
D: NA
V: TRBV20-1

CDR3: SAGLAASYNEQF
D: TRBD2
V: TRBV20-1

CDR3: ATSDTSGAGEKLF
D: NA
V: TRBV24-1

CDR3: SVSSGGYNEQF
D: TRBD2
V: TRBV20-1

CDR3: ASSQALVEATEAF
D: NA
V: TRBV3-1

CDR3: ASSLQVGTEAF
D: NA
V: TRBV7-3

CDR3: ASSLVGVYGQISTDTQY
D: NA
V: TRBV5-6

CDR3: SARGRGHNEQF
D: NA
V: TRBV20-1

CDR3: SARNSVSYEQY
D: NA
V: TRBV20-1

CDR3: ASSATGGTGELF
D: TRBD1
V: TRBV9

CDR3: ASSETENSPLN
D: NA
V: TRBV5-1

CDR3: ASSLTDYNSPLH
D: NA
V: TRBV27

CDR3: ASLHGRVGYEQY
D: NA
V: TRBV6-6

CDR3: ASSPQGGTYNEQF
D: NA
V: TRBV28

CDR3: SARKGFGYT
D: NA
V: TRBV20-1

CDR3: SATPSGRTDTQY
D: TRBD2
V: TRBV20-1

CDR3: ASSSVSVGETQY
D: NA
V: TRBV28

CDR3: SARDLQRMKEAF
D: NA
V: TRBV20-1

CDR3: ASSPEGFYEQY
D: NA
V: TRBV6-5

CDR3: ASSFHSSWKGVTEAF
D: NA
V: TRBV5-6

CDR3: ASSLVRGTVYNEQF
D: TRBD1
V: TRBV5-1

CDR3: ASSPGTGSYNEQF
D: TRBD1
V: TRBV6-4

CDR3: SARMDRENSPLH
D: NA
V: TRBV20-1

CDR3: ASSSILAGGPWEQF
D: TRBD2
V: TRBV7-9

CDR3: SASRVNSPLH
D: NA
V: TRBV20-1

CDR3: SVAGLREGYT
D: NA
V: TRBV29-1

CDR3: ASSQTSGVGEQF
D: TRBD2
V: TRBV3-1

CDR3: ASSFDRDREGSTDTQY
D: TRBD1
V: TRBV27

CDR3: ASSEYIGEEQF
D: NA
V: TRBV10-1

CDR3: ASSYERGLGRREF
D: TRBD2
V: TRBV6-2/TRBV6-3

CDR3: ATSPRVGLNTEAF
D: NA
V: TRBV15

CDR3: ASSFDRLSGANVLT
D: NA
V: TRBV5-1

CDR3: ASSSDLGNTIY
D: NA
V: TRBV28

CDR3: ASSVTGGTGWPEQY
D: NA
V: TRBV9

CDR3: ASSLGQIDTQY
D: NA
V: TRBV7-2

CDR3: SARGGADITDTQY
D: NA
V: TRBV20-1

CDR3: ASSWTGGDQPQN
D: TRBD1
V: TRBV28

CDR3: SASYGTTRYEQY
D: TRBD2
V: TRBV20-1

CDR3: ASSPRGGNTGELF
D: NA
V: TRBV5-1

CDR3: ASSFPGLATEQY
D: TRBD2
V: TRBV7-2

CDR3: ASSRGGTERDEQF
D: NA
V: TRBV9